This TCR beta chain was identified during a study of cytomegalovirus exposure and HLA in healthy donors. V trimming: 7 bases; J trimming: 1 base; junction bases outside the gene matches: 4. This CDR3 has 15 amino acids. CDR1 and CDR2 from the germline V gene are MNHEY and SVGAGI. PCR primers comprised 60 Vbeta and 13 Jbeta primers. Here immunoSEQ multiplex PCR was the method, and the copy in TCRdb shows in-frame clones only, minus some. The sample records approximately 54,000 clones, around 82% being singletons. The sample was PBMCs. This sequence originates from a woman aged 18-29 years in good health and CMV-seronegative. V usage is TRBV6-5 and J usage is TRBJ2-1, with 10 bases lining up with TRBD2. DNA of the CDR3: TGTGCCAGCACCCTAGCGGGAGCTTCCTACAATGAGCAGTTCTTC. Translating gives CASTLAGASYNEQFF.